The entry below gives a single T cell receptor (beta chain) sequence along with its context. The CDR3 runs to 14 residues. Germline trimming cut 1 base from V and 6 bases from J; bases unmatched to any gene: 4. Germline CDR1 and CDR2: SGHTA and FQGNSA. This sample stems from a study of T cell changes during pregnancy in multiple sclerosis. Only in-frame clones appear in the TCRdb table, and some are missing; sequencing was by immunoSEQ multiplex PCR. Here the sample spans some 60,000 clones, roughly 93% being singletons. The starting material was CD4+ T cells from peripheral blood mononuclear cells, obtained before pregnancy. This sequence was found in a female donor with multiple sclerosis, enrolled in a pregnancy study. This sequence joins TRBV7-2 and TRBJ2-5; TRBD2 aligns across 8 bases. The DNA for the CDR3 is TGTGCCAGCAGCTTAGGACTAGCGTGGAAGACCCAGTACTTC. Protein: CASSLGLAWKTQYF.